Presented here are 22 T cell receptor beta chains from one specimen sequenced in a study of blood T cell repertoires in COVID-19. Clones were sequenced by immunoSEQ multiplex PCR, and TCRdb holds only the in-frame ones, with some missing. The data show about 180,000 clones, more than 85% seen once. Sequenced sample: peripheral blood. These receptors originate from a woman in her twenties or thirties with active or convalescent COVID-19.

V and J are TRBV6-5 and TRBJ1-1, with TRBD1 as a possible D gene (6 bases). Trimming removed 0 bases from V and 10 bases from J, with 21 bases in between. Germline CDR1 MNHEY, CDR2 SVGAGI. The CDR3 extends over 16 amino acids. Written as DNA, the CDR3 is TGTGCCAGCAGTTACTCCGGCCCGGGACACCAGGAAATAGCTTTCTTT. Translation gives CASSYSGPGHQEIAFF.

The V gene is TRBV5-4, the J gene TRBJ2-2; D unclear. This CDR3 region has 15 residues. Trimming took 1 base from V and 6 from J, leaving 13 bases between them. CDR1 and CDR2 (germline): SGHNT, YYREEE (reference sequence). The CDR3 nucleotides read TGTGCCAGCAGCTTGCGAGCAATTGTGGCCGGGGAGCTGTTTTTT. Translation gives CASSLRAIVAGELFF.

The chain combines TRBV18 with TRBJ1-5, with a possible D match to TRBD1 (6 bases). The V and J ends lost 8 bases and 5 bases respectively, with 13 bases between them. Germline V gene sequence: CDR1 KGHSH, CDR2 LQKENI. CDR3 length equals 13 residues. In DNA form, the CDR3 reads TGTGCCAGCCAAGAACAGGGAGATCAGCCCCAGCATTTT. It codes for CASQEQGDQPQHF.

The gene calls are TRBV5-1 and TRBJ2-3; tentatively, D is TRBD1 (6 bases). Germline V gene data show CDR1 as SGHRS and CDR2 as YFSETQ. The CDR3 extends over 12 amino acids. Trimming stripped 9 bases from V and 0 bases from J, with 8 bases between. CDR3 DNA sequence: TGCGCCACTGGACAGAGCACAGATACGCAGTATTTT. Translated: CATGQSTDTQYF. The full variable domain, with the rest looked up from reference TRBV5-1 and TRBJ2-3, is KAGVTQTPRYLIKTRGQQVTLSCSPISGHRSVSWYQQTPGQGLQFLFEYFSETQRNKGNFPGRFSGRQFSNSRSEMNVSTLELGDSALYLCATGQSTDTQYFGPGTRLTVL.

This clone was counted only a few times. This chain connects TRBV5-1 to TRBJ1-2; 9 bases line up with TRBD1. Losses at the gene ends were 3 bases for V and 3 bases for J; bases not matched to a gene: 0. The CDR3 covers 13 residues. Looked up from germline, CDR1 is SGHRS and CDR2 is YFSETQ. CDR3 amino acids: CASSWDRDYGYTF. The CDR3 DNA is TGCGCCAGCAGCTGGGACAGGGACTATGGCTACACCTTC.

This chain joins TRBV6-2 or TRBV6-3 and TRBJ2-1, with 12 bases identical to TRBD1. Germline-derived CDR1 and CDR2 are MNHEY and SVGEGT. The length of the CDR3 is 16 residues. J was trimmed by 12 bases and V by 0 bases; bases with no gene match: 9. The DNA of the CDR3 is TGTGCCAGCAGTTACTCACCGGGACAGGGGGCGCGAGGGCAGTTCTTC. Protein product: CASSYSPGQGARGQFF.

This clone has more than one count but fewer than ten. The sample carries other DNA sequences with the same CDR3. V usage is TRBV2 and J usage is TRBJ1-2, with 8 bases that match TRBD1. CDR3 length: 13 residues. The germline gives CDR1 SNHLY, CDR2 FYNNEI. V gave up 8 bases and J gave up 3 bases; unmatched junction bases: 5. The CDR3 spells CASSPGQDYGYTF. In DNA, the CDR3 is TGTGCCAGCTCCCCGGGACAGGACTATGGCTACACCTTC.

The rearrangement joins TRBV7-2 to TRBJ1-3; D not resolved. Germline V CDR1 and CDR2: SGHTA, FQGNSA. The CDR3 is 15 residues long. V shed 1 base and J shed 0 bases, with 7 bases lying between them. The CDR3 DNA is TGTGCCAGCAGCTTAGTTGCGAGCTCTGGAAACACCATATATTTT. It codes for CASSLVASSGNTIYF.

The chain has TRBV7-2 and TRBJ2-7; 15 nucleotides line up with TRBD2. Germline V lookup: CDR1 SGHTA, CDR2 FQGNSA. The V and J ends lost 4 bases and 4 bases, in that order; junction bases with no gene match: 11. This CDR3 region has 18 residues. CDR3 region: CASSSGLAGGLLPYEQYF. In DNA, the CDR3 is TGTGCCAGCAGCTCGGGACTAGCGGGAGGTCTTCTGCCTTACGAGCAGTACTTC.

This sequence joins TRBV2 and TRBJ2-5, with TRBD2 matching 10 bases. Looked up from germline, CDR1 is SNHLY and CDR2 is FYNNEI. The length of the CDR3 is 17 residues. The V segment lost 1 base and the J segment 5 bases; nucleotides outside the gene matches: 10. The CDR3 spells CASSEGGASGRGETQYF. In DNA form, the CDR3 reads TGTGCCAGCAGTGAAGGTGGGGCTAGCGGGAGAGGGGAGACCCAGTACTTC. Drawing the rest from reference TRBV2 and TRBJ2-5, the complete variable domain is EPEVTQTPSHQVTQMGQEVILRCVPISNHLYFYWYRQILGQKVEFLVSFYNNEISEKSEIFDDQFSVERPDGSNFTLKIRSTKLEDSAMYFCASSEGGASGRGETQYFGPGTRLLVL.

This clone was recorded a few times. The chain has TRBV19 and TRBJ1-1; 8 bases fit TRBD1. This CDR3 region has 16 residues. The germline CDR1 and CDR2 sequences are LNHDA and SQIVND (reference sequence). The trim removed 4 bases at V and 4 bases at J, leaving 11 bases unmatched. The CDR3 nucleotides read TGTGCCAGTAGTAATGGACAGGGAGTGTTGGCCACTGAAGCTTTCTTT. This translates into CASSNGQGVLATEAFF.

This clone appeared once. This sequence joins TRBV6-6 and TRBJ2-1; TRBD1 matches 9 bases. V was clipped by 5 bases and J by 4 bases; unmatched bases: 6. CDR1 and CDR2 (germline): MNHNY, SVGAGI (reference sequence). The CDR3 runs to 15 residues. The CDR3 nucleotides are TGTGCCAGCAGTGCTCCGGGACAGGGTTACAATGAGCAGTTCTTC. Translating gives CASSAPGQGYNEQFF.

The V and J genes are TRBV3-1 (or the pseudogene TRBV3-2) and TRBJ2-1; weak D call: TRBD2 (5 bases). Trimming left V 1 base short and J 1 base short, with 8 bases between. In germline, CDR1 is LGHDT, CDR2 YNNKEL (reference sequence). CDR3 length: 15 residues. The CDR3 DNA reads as TGTGCCAGCAGCCAAGTGCGGGTGTCCTACAATGAGCAGTTCTTC. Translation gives CASSQVRVSYNEQFF.

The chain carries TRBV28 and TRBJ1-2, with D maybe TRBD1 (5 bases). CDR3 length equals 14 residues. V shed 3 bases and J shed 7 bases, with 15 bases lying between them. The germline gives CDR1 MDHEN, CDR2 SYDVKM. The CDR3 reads CASSLARVYVGYTF. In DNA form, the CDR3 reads TGTGCCAGCAGTTTGGCCAGGGTATACGTTGGCTACACCTTC.

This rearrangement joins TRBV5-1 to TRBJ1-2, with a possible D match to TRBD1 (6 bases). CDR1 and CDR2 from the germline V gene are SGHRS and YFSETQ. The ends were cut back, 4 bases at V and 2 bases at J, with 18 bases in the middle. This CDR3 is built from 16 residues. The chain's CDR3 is CASSHTTGTQNYGYTF. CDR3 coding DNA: TGCGCCAGCAGCCATACAACCGGGACACAGAACTATGGCTACACCTTC.

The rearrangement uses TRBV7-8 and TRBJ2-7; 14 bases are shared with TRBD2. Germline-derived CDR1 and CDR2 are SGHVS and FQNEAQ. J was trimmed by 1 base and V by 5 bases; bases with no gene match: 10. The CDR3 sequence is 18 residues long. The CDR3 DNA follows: TGTGCCAGCAGCGTCCTTGGACTAGCGGGGGGAACTTCCTACGAGCAGTACTTC. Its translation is CASSVLGLAGGTSYEQYF.

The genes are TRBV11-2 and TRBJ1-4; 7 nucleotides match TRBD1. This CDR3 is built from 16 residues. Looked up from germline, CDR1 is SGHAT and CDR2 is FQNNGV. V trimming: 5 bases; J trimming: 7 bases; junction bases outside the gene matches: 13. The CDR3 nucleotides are TGTGCCAGCAGCCCCCTACAGGGGACCGTTCCTGAAAAACTGTTTTTT. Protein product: CASSPLQGTVPEKLFF.

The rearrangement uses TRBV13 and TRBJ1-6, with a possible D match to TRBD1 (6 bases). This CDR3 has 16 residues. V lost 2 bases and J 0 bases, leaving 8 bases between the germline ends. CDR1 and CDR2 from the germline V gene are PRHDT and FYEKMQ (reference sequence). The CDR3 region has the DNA TGTGCCAGCAGCTTACGACAGGCCTCCTATAATTCACCCCTCCACTTT. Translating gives CASSLRQASYNSPLHF.

The CDR3 spells CASSLHPTSRNEQFF. DNA for the CDR3: TGTGCCAGCAGCCTTCACCCGACTAGCCGGAATGAGCAGTTCTTC. The chain carries TRBV5-5 and TRBJ2-1; 7 positions agree with TRBD2. Losses at the gene ends were 4 bases for V and 7 bases for J; bases not matched to a gene: 11. The CDR3 totals 15 residues. The germline CDR1 and CDR2 sequences are SGHKS and YYEKEE (reference sequence).

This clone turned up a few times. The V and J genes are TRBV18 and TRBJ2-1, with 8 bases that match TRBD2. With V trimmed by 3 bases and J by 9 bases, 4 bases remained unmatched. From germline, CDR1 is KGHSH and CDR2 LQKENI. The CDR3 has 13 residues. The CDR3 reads CASSPLGTSEQFF. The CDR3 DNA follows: TGTGCCAGCTCACCTCTGGGGACTAGTGAGCAGTTCTTC.

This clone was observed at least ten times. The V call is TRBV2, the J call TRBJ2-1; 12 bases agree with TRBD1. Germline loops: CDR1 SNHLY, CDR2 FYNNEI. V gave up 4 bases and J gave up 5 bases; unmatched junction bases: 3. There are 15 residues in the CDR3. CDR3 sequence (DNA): TGTGCCAGCAGTGCGGGACAGGGGGCACACAATGAGCAGTTCTTC. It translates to CASSAGQGAHNEQFF.

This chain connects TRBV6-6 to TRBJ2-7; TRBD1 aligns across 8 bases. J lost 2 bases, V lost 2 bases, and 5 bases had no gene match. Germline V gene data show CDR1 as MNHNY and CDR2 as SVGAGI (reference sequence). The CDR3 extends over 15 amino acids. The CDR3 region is CASSYPDRVTYEQYF. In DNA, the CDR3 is TGTGCCAGCAGTTACCCGGACAGGGTTACCTACGAGCAGTACTTC.